A selection of T cell receptor beta chains follows, all from one sample in a study of shared clonotypes between healthy human individuals. Using immunoSEQ multiplex PCR, the repertoire was profiled, and TCRdb retains in-frame clones only, with some absent. This table has about 730,000 clones, 72% appearing once. Input material: memory CD4+ T cells sorted from blood. The receptor set was obtained from a woman aged 25 to 39 in good health. The CDR3 runs from the conserved cysteine through the conserved F or W. The order of the fields is J gene, V gene, D gene, clone size, CDR3 protein, CDR3 DNA. The D gene is left open where the match is weak. Clone size is not always given. Where it is, it says once, few, many or a class for expanded clones.

>TRBJ2-5|TRBV30|NA|NA
CAWRKGTQETQYF
TGTGCCTGGAGGAAGGGAACACAAGAGACCCAGTACTTC
>TRBJ2-5|TRBV19|NA|NA
CASSQGTIGETQYF
TGTGCCAGTAGCCAGGGGACTATTGGAGAGACCCAGTACTTC
>TRBJ2-1|TRBV5-4|NA|NA
CASSPTSTYNEQFF
TGTGCCAGCAGCCCTACCAGCACCTACAATGAGCAGTTCTTC
>TRBJ2-7|TRBV9|TRBD1|NA
CASGPGTGYYEQYF
TGTGCCAGCGGTCCCGGGACAGGGTACTACGAGCAGTACTTC
>TRBJ1-1|TRBV7-2|NA|few
CASRGGRVNTEAFF
TGTGCCAGCAGGGGTGGCAGGGTGAACACTGAAGCTTTCTTT
>TRBJ2-7|TRBV5-4|NA|NA
CASSAKTGFYEQYF
TGTGCCAGCAGCGCAAAAACAGGGTTTTACGAGCAGTACTTC
>TRBJ2-1|TRBV7-9|NA|NA
CASSQYLDAEQFF
TGTGCCAGCAGCCAATATCTAGATGCCGAGCAGTTCTTC
>TRBJ2-7|TRBV28|NA|NA
CASRTRGGRAAYEQYF
TGTGCCAGCCGAACAAGGGGTGGCAGGGCCGCCTACGAGCAGTACTTC
>TRBJ2-2|TRBV5-6|TRBD2|NA
CASSLSGSTGELFF
TGTGCCAGCAGCCTTAGCGGGAGCACCGGGGAGCTGTTTTTT
>TRBJ2-2|TRBV28|NA|few
CASIHGRIVTGELFF
TGTGCCAGCATTCATGGTCGGATAGTCACCGGGGAGCTGTTTTTT
>TRBJ2-7|TRBV18|TRBD1|NA
CASSGQGDLRSYEQYF
TGTGCCAGCTCAGGACAGGGGGACTTGAGGTCCTACGAGCAGTACTTC
>TRBJ2-2|TRBV2|TRBD1|NA
CASSLGQRNTGELFF
TGTGCCAGCAGCTTGGGACAGCGGAACACCGGGGAGCTGTTTTTT
>TRBJ2-7|TRBV4-2|TRBD2|NA
CASSQGRGLSYEQYF
TGTGCCAGCAGCCAAGGGAGGGGACTATCCTACGAGCAGTACTTC
>TRBJ1-1|TRBV7-8|NA|NA
CASSLVMGRGYDFAEAFF
TGTGCCAGCAGCTTAGTCATGGGCAGGGGATACGACTTCGCTGAAGCTTTCTTT
>TRBJ2-1|TRBV10-2|NA|NA
CASLDPGLLNWLFF
TGCGCCAGCCTGGATCCGGGACTCCTAAATTGGCTGTTCTTC
>TRBJ2-7|TRBV5-3|NA|NA
CARSLGWERGYEQYF
TGTGCCAGAAGCTTGGGATGGGAACGAGGCTACGAGCAGTACTTC
>TRBJ1-2|TRBV15|NA|few
CATSRVLGVGNGYTF
TGTGCCACCAGCAGAGTGTTGGGAGTAGGGAATGGCTACACCTTC
>TRBJ1-5|TRBV7-6|NA|NA
CASSLDPVNQPQHF
TGTGCCAGCAGCTTAGATCCAGTCAATCAGCCCCAGCATTTT
>TRBJ2-3|TRBV7-9|NA|few
CASSLSGHYSTDTQYF
TGTGCCAGCAGCTTATCCGGACACTACAGCACAGATACGCAGTATTTT
>TRBJ1-2|TRBV29-1|NA|once
CSVATFHGDRNGYTF
TGCAGCGTCGCCACCTTCCATGGAGACAGGAATGGCTACACCTTC
>TRBJ2-1|TRBV5-1|NA|NA
CASSLSSASYNEQFF
TGCGCCAGCAGCCTATCTAGCGCCTCCTACAATGAGCAGTTCTTC
>TRBJ1-5|TRBV5-8|NA|NA
CASSPGTDLMGNQPQHF
TGTGCCAGCAGCCCGGGGACGGACTTGATGGGCAATCAGCCCCAGCATTTT
>TRBJ1-4|TRBV5-6|NA|NA
CASSKRGNNEKLFF
TGTGCCAGCAGCAAGCGCGGGAATAATGAAAAACTGTTTTTT
>TRBJ1-1|TRBV5-1|NA|NA
CASSLGTHGGKAFF
TGCGCCAGCAGCTTGGGAACCCACGGAGGGAAAGCTTTCTTT
>TRBJ2-2|TRBV7-9|NA|NA
CASSSEGRDGELFF
TGTGCCAGCAGCTCGGAGGGCCGGGACGGGGAGCTGTTTTTT
>TRBJ2-7|TRBV16|TRBD1|once
CASSQSPDRRHYEQYF
TGTGCCAGCAGCCAATCCCCGGACAGGAGACACTACGAGCAGTACTTC
>TRBJ1-2|TRBV18|TRBD1|NA
CASSADRAGYTF
TGTGCCAGCTCCGCGGACAGGGCTGGCTACACCTTC
>TRBJ2-5|TRBV7-8|TRBD2|NA
CASDYGGRAGETQYF
TGTGCCAGCGACTACGGCGGGAGGGCTGGGGAGACCCAGTACTTC
>TRBJ1-1|TRBV12-5|TRBD1|NA
CASGRDSSSEAFF
TGTGCTAGTGGTCGGGACAGTTCGTCTGAAGCTTTCTTT
>TRBJ2-3|TRBV7-2|NA|NA
CASSLAADTQYF
TGTGCCAGCAGCTTAGCCGCAGATACGCAGTATTTT
>TRBJ2-2|TRBV15|NA|NA
CATSRDPTGELFF
TGTGCCACCAGCAGAGACCCCACCGGGGAGCTGTTTTTT
>TRBJ2-1|TRBV4-1|TRBD1|NA
CASSTGTGEAYNEQFF
TGCGCCAGCAGCACCGGGACAGGTGAGGCCTACAATGAGCAGTTCTTC
>TRBJ2-5|TRBV4-2|TRBD2|once
CASSQDGTSGETQYF
TGTGCCAGCAGCCAAGACGGGACTAGCGGAGAGACCCAGTACTTC
>TRBJ2-7|TRBV6-4|TRBD1|NA
CASSTRGLYEQYF
TGTGCCAGCAGCACCAGGGGGTTGTACGAGCAGTACTTC
>TRBJ2-6|TRBV15|TRBD1|NA
CATSERQGAFSGANVLTF
TGTGCCACCAGCGAGAGACAGGGGGCGTTCTCTGGGGCCAACGTCCTGACTTTC
>TRBJ1-5|TRBV27|NA|NA
CASSLSQNSNQPQHF
TGTGCCAGCAGTTTATCACAGAACTCCAATCAGCCCCAGCATTTT
>TRBJ1-4|TRBV4-1|TRBD1|NA
CASSRAPGQGREKLFF
TGCGCCAGCAGCCGCGCCCCGGGACAGGGAAGGGAAAAACTGTTTTTT
>TRBJ2-7|TRBV5-1|NA|NA
CASSLGQGNSYEQYF
TGCGCCAGCAGCTTGGGGCAGGGTAACTCCTACGAGCAGTACTTC
>TRBJ1-5|TRBV28|TRBD1|NA
CASSLHRGTYSNQPQHF
TGTGCCAGCAGTTTGCACAGGGGGACATATAGCAATCAGCCCCAGCATTTT
>TRBJ1-5|TRBV19|TRBD1|once
CASSIWGQGSQPQHF
TGTGCCAGTAGTATATGGGGACAGGGCAGTCAGCCCCAGCATTTT
>TRBJ2-1|TRBV18|TRBD1|NA
CASSLGTGNDEQFF
TGTGCCAGCTCACTAGGGACAGGGAATGATGAGCAGTTCTTC
>TRBJ1-2|TRBV28|NA|NA
CASRRPRTDNYGYTF
TGTGCCAGCAGACGCCCCAGGACGGATAACTATGGCTACACCTTC
>TRBJ1-1|TRBV28|TRBD1|few
CASSPDRGVSTEAFF
TGTGCCAGCAGTCCCGACAGGGGCGTAAGCACTGAAGCTTTCTTT
>TRBJ2-3|TRBV18|NA|NA
CASSPGASTDTQYF
TGTGCCAGCTCACCGGGGGCCTCCACAGATACGCAGTATTTT